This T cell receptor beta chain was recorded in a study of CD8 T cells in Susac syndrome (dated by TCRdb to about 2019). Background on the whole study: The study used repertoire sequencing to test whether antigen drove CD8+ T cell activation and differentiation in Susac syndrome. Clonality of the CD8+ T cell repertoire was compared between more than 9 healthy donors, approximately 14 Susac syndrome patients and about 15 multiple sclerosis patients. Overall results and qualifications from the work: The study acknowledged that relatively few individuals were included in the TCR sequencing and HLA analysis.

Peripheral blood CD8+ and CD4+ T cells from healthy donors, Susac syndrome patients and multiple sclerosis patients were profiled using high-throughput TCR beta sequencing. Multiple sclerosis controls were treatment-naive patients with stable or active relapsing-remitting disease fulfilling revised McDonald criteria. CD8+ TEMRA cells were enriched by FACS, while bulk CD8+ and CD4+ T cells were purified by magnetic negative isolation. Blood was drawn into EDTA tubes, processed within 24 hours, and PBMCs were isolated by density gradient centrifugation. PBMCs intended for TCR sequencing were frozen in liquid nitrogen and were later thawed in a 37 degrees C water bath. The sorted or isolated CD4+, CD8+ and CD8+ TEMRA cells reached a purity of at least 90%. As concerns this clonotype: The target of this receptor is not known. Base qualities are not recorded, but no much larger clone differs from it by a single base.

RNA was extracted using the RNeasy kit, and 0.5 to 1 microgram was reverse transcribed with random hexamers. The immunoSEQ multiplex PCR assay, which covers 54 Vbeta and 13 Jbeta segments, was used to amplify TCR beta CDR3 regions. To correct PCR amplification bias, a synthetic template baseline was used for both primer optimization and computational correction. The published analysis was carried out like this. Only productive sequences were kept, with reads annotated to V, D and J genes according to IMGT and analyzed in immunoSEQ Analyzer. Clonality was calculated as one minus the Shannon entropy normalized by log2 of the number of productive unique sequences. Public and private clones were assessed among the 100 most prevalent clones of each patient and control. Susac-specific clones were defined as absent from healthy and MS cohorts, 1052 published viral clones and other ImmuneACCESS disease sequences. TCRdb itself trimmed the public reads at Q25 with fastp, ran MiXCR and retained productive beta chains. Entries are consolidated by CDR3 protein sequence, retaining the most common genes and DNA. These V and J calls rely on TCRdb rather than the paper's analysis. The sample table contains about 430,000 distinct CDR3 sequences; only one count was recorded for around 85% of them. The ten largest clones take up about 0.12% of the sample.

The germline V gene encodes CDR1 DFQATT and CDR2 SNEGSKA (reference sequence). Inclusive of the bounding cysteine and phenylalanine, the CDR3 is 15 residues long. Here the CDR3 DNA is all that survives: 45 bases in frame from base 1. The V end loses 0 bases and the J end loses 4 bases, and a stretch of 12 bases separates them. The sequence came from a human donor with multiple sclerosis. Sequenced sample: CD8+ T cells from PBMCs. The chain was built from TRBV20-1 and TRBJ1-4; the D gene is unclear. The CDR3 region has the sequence CSARDLGSDNEKLFF. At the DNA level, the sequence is TGCAGTGCTAGAGATTTAGGCAGCGATAATGAAAAACTGTTTTTT.